The 11 T cell receptor beta chains presented below share a single source sample, sequenced in a study of early T cells in non-severe SARS-CoV-2 infection. TCRdb passed the 5' RACE reads through MiXCR, listing each CDR3 protein once. The sample consists of roughly 56,000 distinct CDR3 sequences, roughly a tenth of them appearing once. Sequencing was performed on whole blood. The receptors derive from an adult who was a healthcare worker with PCR-confirmed SARS-CoV-2 infection or an uninfected control (not recorded which).

The chain has TRBV6-1 and TRBJ1-2; weak D call: TRBD1 (5 bases). V lost 5 bases to trimming and J lost 7 bases, with 11 bases between them. CDR3 size: 12 residues. The germline gives CDR1 MNHNS, CDR2 SASEGT. The CDR3 loop reads CASSQGSGGYTF. Written as DNA, the CDR3 is TGTGCCAGCAGTCAGGGATCGGGTGGCTACACCTTC.

This clonotype has more than one count but fewer than ten. This chain connects TRBV6-2 or TRBV6-3 to TRBJ2-1, with D possibly TRBD2 on 5 matching bases. V was trimmed by 2 bases and J by 8 bases, leaving 16 bases between them. This CDR3 is built from 15 residues. Germline values: CDR1 MNHEY, CDR2 SVGEGT. The CDR3: CASSYPTRDLHEQFF. The CDR3 bases are TGTGCCAGCAGTTACCCAACCCGGGATCTTCATGAGCAGTTCTTC.

The chain combines TRBV30 with TRBJ2-2, with TRBD1 identical over 7 bases. The CDR3 length is 15 residues. V was pared by 4 bases and J by 0 bases, with 5 bases of the junction left unmatched. CDR1 is GTSNPN, CDR2 SVGIG, per germline (reference sequence). CDR3 nucleotide sequence: TGTGCCTGGAAGCGACAGGGCACGAACACCGGGGAGCTGTTTTTT. This encodes CAWKRQGTNTGELFF.

The chain has TRBV6-6 and TRBJ2-4; 10 positions match TRBD1. J gave up 3 bases and V 7 bases, and 12 bases lay outside the gene matches. The CDR3 is 17 amino acids. Germline CDR1 and CDR2: MNHNY and SVGAGI (reference sequence). In DNA, the CDR3 is TGTGCCAGCACCCCCAAGTCTAGGACAGGGGGCAAAAACATTCAGTACTTC. Translation: CASTPKSRTGGKNIQYF.

The J gene is TRBJ2-5, the V gene TRBV20-1; TRBD2 matches at 13 bases. With V trimmed by 8 bases and J by 4 bases, 16 bases remained unmatched. The CDR3 consists of 17 residues. CDR1 is DFQATT, CDR2 SNEGSKA, per germline (reference sequence). The CDR3 nucleotides are TGCAGTCCCCGGCCCCGACTAGCGGGGGGCCGGGGAGAGACCCAGTACTTC. Translated, it gives CSPRPRLAGGRGETQYF.

This clonotype was detected ten times or more. The rearrangement joins TRBV20-1 to TRBJ2-3; tentative D call: TRBD2 (6 bases). V lost 4 bases to trimming and J lost 0 bases, with 17 bases between them. The CDR3 has 16 amino acids. Germline CDR1 DFQATT, CDR2 SNEGSKA (reference sequence). CDR3 residues: CSATPSVGGSTDTQYF. The CDR3 coding sequence is TGCAGTGCTACCCCATCTGTGGGGGGTAGCACAGATACGCAGTATTTT.

There are many counts of this clonotype. V and J are TRBV4-2 and TRBJ2-7; no reliable D call. Germline V lookup: CDR1 LGHNA, CDR2 YNFKEQ. The CDR3 runs to 13 residues. Trimming shortened V by 0 bases and J by 5 bases, and 8 bases separated the two germline ends. The CDR3 is CASSQDGVNEQYV. In nucleotides, the CDR3 is TGTGCCAGCAGCCAAGATGGGGTCAACGAGCAGTACGTC.

This clonotype was counted a few times. The rearrangement links TRBV20-1 to TRBJ2-5, with D possibly being TRBD2 (6 bases). Trimming took 6 bases from V and 4 from J, leaving 30 bases between them. The germline gives CDR1 DFQATT, CDR2 SNEGSKA (reference sequence). The CDR3 has 18 residues. CDR3 amino acids: CSAKSPRAGITKPETQYF. CDR3 sequence (DNA): TGCAGTGCCAAGTCTCCGCGGGCGGGGATTACGAAGCCAGAGACCCAGTACTTC.

The rearrangement uses TRBV7-9 and TRBJ1-2; D is ambiguous. Germline values: CDR1 SEHNR, CDR2 FQNEAQ (reference sequence). The CDR3 is 12 amino acids. V was shortened by 5 bases and J by 4 bases, with 8 bases between the two germline ends. CDR3 loop: CASSLGPYGYTF. The CDR3 bases are TGTGCCAGCAGCCTAGGACCCTATGGCTACACCTTC.

This clonotype was observed at least ten times. The chain has TRBV5-1 and TRBJ1-6; 9 bases match TRBD1. V dropped 3 bases and J dropped 5; count of bases not matched to a gene: 3. Germline CDR1 reads SGHRS; CDR2 reads YFSETQ. The CDR3 is 15 residues long. The CDR3 DNA sequence: TGCGCCAGCAGCTGGACAGGGGAAAATAATTCACCCCTCCACTTT. Residues: CASSWTGENNSPLHF. The full variable domain, in which reference TRBV5-1 and TRBJ1-6 provide the parts outside the CDR3, is KAGVTQTPRYLIKTRGQQVTLSCSPISGHRSVSWYQQTPGQGLQFLFEYFSETQRNKGNFPGRFSGRQFSNSRSEMNVSTLELGDSALYLCASSWTGENNSPLHFGNGTRLTVT.

This clonotype was seen only a few times. This chain links TRBV14 with TRBJ2-2; D may correspond to TRBD1 or TRBD2 (5 bases each). The CDR3 has 14 residues. The V and J ends lost 0 bases and 14 bases respectively, with 16 bases between them. Germline CDR1 and CDR2: SGHDN and FVKESK. The chain's CDR3 is CASSQDWGKGQLFF. The CDR3 coding sequence is TGTGCCAGCAGCCAAGATTGGGGGAAGGGGCAACTGTTTTTT.